This TCR beta chain was sequenced during a study of blood T cell repertoires in COVID-19. Study-wide background: There were acute and convalescent COVID-19 samples, and they came from the United States, Italy and Spain. PBMCs, B-cell-depleted T cells, or T cells provided the cDNA or gDNA that made up the material.

This CDR3 has 13 amino acids. CDR1 and CDR2 (germline): KGHSH, LQKENI. The germline V and J ends were trimmed by 4 bases and 7 bases, with 13 bases remaining between them. Methods used by the authors: Estimates of nucleated cell counts were drawn from the amplification of reference gene primers. Sequenced by immunoSEQ multiplex PCR; TCRdb stores in-frame clones only, minus some. Clonal size and the V and J genes are those of that table, whereas D and trimming came from the DNA. The table has some 200,000 clones, around 84% seen once. J is TRBJ1-2 and V is TRBV18; a possible D gene is TRBD1 (6 bases). The sequence came from an elderly woman with active or convalescent COVID-19. Sequencing input: peripheral blood. The CDR3 nucleotides are TGTGCCAGCTCACAGGGGGGGTTGGCTGGCTACACCTTC. It translates to CASSQGGLAGYTF.